The next 25 T cell receptor beta chains were all read from a single sample in a study of cytomegalovirus exposure and HLA in healthy donors. Both 60 Vbeta primers and 13 Jbeta primers went into the PCR. Sequenced by immunoSEQ multiplex PCR; TCRdb stores in-frame clones only, minus some. The table records around 240,000 clones, 82% of them present only once. Source material: PBMCs. These receptor sequences come from a woman aged 40 to 49 in good health and CMV-seropositive.

The V gene is TRBV30, the J gene TRBJ2-1; 12 nucleotides align to TRBD2. This CDR3 has 16 residues. The germline gives CDR1 GTSNPN, CDR2 SVGIG (reference sequence). Losses at the gene ends were 1 base for V and 7 bases for J; bases not matched to a gene: 8. CDR3 amino acids: CAWSAELAGGLNEQFF. CDR3 DNA: TGTGCCTGGAGTGCCGAACTAGCGGGGGGTTTAAATGAGCAGTTCTTC.

The chain combines TRBV30 with TRBJ1-4, with TRBD1 identical over 8 bases. V shed 2 bases, J shed 10 bases, and the junction held 6 bases outside the gene matches. Germline V lookup: CDR1 GTSNPN, CDR2 SVGIG (reference sequence). The CDR3 totals 13 residues. The CDR3 sequence: CAWSPGTGRKLFF. DNA for the CDR3: TGTGCCTGGAGTCCGGGGACAGGTCGAAAACTGTTTTTT.

The chain is built from TRBV28 and TRBJ2-5; maybe TRBD2 (5 bases). Trimming pared 1 base from V and 7 bases from J, leaving 7 bases between. CDR3 length equals 12 residues. CDR1 and CDR2 from the germline V gene are MDHEN and SYDVKM. The chain's CDR3 is CASSLLAGTQYF. The CDR3 DNA is TGTGCCAGCAGTTTATTGGCGGGGACCCAGTACTTC.

The chain employs TRBV11-3 and TRBJ2-5; 9 positions agree with TRBD2. Germline values: CDR1 SGHNT, CDR2 YENEEA. Trimming removed 1 base from V and 3 bases from J; junction bases left unmatched: 6. The CDR3 contains 16 residues. As DNA, the CDR3 is TGTGCCAGCAGCTTAGGGCTAGCGGGAAAGGAAGAGACCCAGTACTTC. Protein product: CASSLGLAGKEETQYF.

The rearrangement uses TRBV5-1 and TRBJ2-2; 11 positions match TRBD2. Trimming took 7 bases from V and 6 from J; bases not matched to a gene: 11. CDR3 size: 16 residues. Germline V lookup: CDR1 SGHRS, CDR2 YFSETQ. The CDR3 DNA is TGCGCCAGCCAGAGTAGCGGGAGGGCCTTGGCCGGGGAGCTGTTTTTT. Its translation: CASQSSGRALAGELFF.

This clone was picked up a small number of times. The chain links TRBV2 to TRBJ1-4, with unresolved D. The V and J ends lost 8 bases and 7 bases respectively, with 14 bases between them. This CDR3 has 13 amino acids. Germline CDR1 is SNHLY and CDR2 is FYNNEI. CDR3: CASRVNVGEKLFF. The CDR3 nucleotides read TGTGCCAGCCGGGTGAACGTGGGTGAAAAACTGTTTTTT.

This clone was recorded once. The J gene is TRBJ2-1, the V gene TRBV7-6; D possibly corresponds to TRBD2 (6 bases). CDR3 size: 18 residues. The V gene's germline CDR1 is SGHVS and CDR2 FNYEAQ. Trimming removed 3 bases from V and 4 bases from J, with 22 bases in between. CDR3 in amino acids: CASSLGPGGRGVYNEQFF. In nucleotides, the CDR3 is TGTGCCAGCAGCTTGGGGCCCGGGGGACGCGGGGTTTACAATGAGCAGTTCTTC.

This clone was recorded only once. V usage is TRBV30 and J usage is TRBJ1-2; 9 bases agree with TRBD1. The CDR3 spans 12 residues. From germline, CDR1 is GTSNPN and CDR2 SVGIG (reference sequence). The V and J ends lost 1 base and 9 bases, in that order; junction bases with no gene match: 3. CDR3 in amino acids: CAWSGTGVSYTF. The CDR3 DNA reads as TGTGCCTGGAGTGGGACAGGGGTTAGCTACACCTTC.

This clone has more than one count but fewer than ten. The CDR3 region is CASSSAGTGSNEQFF. The CDR3 bases are TGTGCCAGCAGCTCGGCCGGGACAGGGAGCAATGAGCAGTTCTTC. The rearrangement links TRBV7-9 to TRBJ2-1, with 9 bases that match TRBD1. The CDR3 consists of 15 residues. V was pared by 4 bases and J by 6 bases, with 7 bases of the junction left unmatched. Germline-derived CDR1 and CDR2 are SEHNR and FQNEAQ (reference sequence).

The J gene is TRBJ2-3, the V gene TRBV20-1; no definite D call. Germline assignment: CDR1 DFQATT and CDR2 SNEGSKA (reference sequence). This CDR3 contains 10 residues. With 6 bases removed from V and 7 bases from J, the gap between germline ends came to 8 bases. Here the CDR3 reads CSAGSHTQYF. The CDR3 nucleotides read TGCAGTGCGGGCTCCCATACGCAGTATTTT.

The chain employs TRBV5-1 and TRBJ1-4; 7 bases fit TRBD1. Germline values: CDR1 SGHRS, CDR2 YFSETQ. The junction had 11 bases not matched to a gene; V was cut back by 8 bases and J by 7 bases. The CDR3 is made up of 14 amino acids. As DNA, the CDR3 is TGCGCCAGTACGACTCGACAGGGTGGTGAAAAACTGTTTTTT. Translated: CASTTRQGGEKLFF.

This clone was detected once. The V call is TRBV6-5, the J call TRBJ2-7, with TRBD2 matching 12 bases. The CDR3 is 15 amino acids. Losses at the gene ends were 4 bases for V and 4 bases for J; bases not matched to a gene: 5. The germline V gene encodes CDR1 MNHEY and CDR2 SVGAGI. As DNA, the CDR3 is TGTGCCAGCAGTTCGGCCGGGACTAGCGGGTACGAGCAGTACTTC. Translation: CASSSAGTSGYEQYF.

The chain uses TRBV11-2 and TRBJ2-3; 11 nucleotides agree with TRBD2. The length of the CDR3 is 18 residues. V dropped 3 bases and J dropped 2; count of bases not matched to a gene: 10. Germline values: CDR1 SGHAT, CDR2 FQNNGV. The CDR3 DNA reads as TGTGCCAGCAGCTTGAGGGGTGGGACTAGCGGTTACACAGATACGCAGTATTTT. As protein: CASSLRGGTSGYTDTQYF.

J is TRBJ1-2 and V is TRBV10-3; no clear D. Trimming cost V 2 bases and J 8 bases, with 9 bases left between them. The CDR3 runs 12 residues. The germline V gene encodes CDR1 ENHRY and CDR2 SYGVKD. The CDR3 is CAISEVGVGYTF. The CDR3 bases are TGTGCCATCAGTGAGGTCGGGGTGGGCTACACCTTC.

The chain recombines TRBV19 with TRBJ2-3; 9 bases align to TRBD1. Germline V gene lookup returns CDR1 LNHDA and CDR2 SQIVND (reference sequence). The trim removed 5 bases at V and 5 bases at J, leaving 8 bases unmatched. The CDR3 has 15 residues. CDR3 loop: CASSLTGGIGDTQYF. CDR3 bases: TGTGCCAGTAGTCTTACAGGGGGCATAGGAGATACGCAGTATTTT. Complete variable domain (other parts from reference TRBV19 and TRBJ2-3): DGGITQSPKYLFRKEGQNVTLSCEQNLNHDAMYWYRQDPGQGLRLIYYSQIVNDFQKGDIAEGYSVSREKKESFPLTVTSAQKNPTAFYLCASSLTGGIGDTQYFGPGTRLTVL.

The chain employs TRBV18 and TRBJ2-3; unclear D gene. This CDR3 has 15 residues. Trimming pared 2 bases from V and 0 bases from J, leaving 9 bases between. Germline V gene sequence: CDR1 KGHSH, CDR2 LQKENI. This CDR3 reads CASSPGSLSTDTQYF. In DNA form, the CDR3 reads TGTGCCAGCTCACCAGGTAGTCTCAGCACAGATACGCAGTATTTT.

The V gene is TRBV6-5, the J gene TRBJ2-1; TRBD2 matches 10 bases. The CDR3 runs 15 residues. The germline V gene encodes CDR1 MNHEY and CDR2 SVGAGI. V lost 6 bases, J lost 9 bases, and 11 bases stayed unmatched. The CDR3 spells CASSFSGGGTSEQFF. The CDR3 region has the DNA TGTGCCAGCAGCTTCAGCGGGGGGGGTACATCTGAGCAGTTCTTC.

CDR3 amino acids: CASSLARGPGETQYF. The CDR3 coding sequence is TGTGCCAGCAGCTTAGCGAGGGGGCCGGGGGAGACCCAGTACTTC. The chain joins TRBV7-8 to TRBJ2-5; 7 nucleotides align to TRBD1. V was clipped by 0 bases and J by 5 bases; unmatched bases: 6. In germline, CDR1 is SGHVS, CDR2 FQNEAQ. This CDR3 contains 15 residues.

This clone has only a few counts. The chain uses TRBV19 and TRBJ2-3; 7 bases match TRBD1. There are 16 residues in the CDR3. Trimming took 7 bases from V and 0 from J; bases not matched to a gene: 10. The germline V gene encodes CDR1 LNHDA and CDR2 SQIVND (reference sequence). The CDR3 region is CASNRDSLSSTDTQYF. Here the CDR3 DNA reads TGTGCCAGTAACCGGGACAGTCTTTCTAGCACAGATACGCAGTATTTT.

Details on this clone: A junction end diverges from the germline sequence, so it may reflect a read error. The V call is TRBV7-9, the J call TRBJ2-2; no definite D call. CDR3 length: 14 amino acids. Germline V gene lookup returns CDR1 SEHNR and CDR2 FQNEAQ (reference sequence). The CDR3 DNA reads TGTTCCAGCAGCTTAAATGAGGCCGGCGGGGAGCTGTTTTTT. This gives the protein CSSSLNEAGGELFF.

A note on this clone: At one end the junction does not follow the germline gene, possibly because of a read error. V usage is TRBV7-7 and J usage is TRBJ2-1; 8 bases line up with TRBD1. The CDR3 is made up of 16 amino acids. Germline loops: CDR1 SSHAT, CDR2 FNYEAQ (reference sequence). Written as DNA, the CDR3 is TGTGCTAGCAGCTCGCTAGGGACAGGTATCGACAATGAGCAGTTCTTC. It codes for CASSSLGTGIDNEQFF.

The V and J genes are TRBV19 and TRBJ2-7; 9 bases are a match to TRBD1. The V and J ends lost 6 bases and 5 bases, in that order; junction bases with no gene match: 2. In germline, CDR1 is LNHDA, CDR2 SQIVND (reference sequence). CDR3 length: 12 amino acids. The CDR3 nucleotides are TGTGCCAGTAGGAGGACAGGGGACGAGCAGTACTTC. It codes for CASRRTGDEQYF. The full variable domain, completed using reference TRBV19 and TRBJ2-7, is DGGITQSPKYLFRKEGQNVTLSCEQNLNHDAMYWYRQDPGQGLRLIYYSQIVNDFQKGDIAEGYSVSREKKESFPLTVTSAQKNPTAFYLCASRRTGDEQYFGPGTRLTVT.

The chain couples TRBV9 to TRBJ2-2; D is unclear. This CDR3 has 13 amino acids. Germline-derived CDR1 and CDR2 are SGDLS and YYNGEE. The V and J ends lost 0 bases and 3 bases respectively, with 3 bases between them. The CDR3 nucleotides read TGTGCCAGCAGCGTAGCGGACACCGGGGAGCTGTTTTTT. The encoded protein is CASSVADTGELFF.

The gene calls are TRBV5-4 and TRBJ1-3; weak D call: TRBD1 (6 bases). Deletions cut 0 bases from V and 10 bases from J, with 11 bases between. Per germline, CDR1 SGHNT and CDR2 YYREEE (reference sequence). This CDR3 comprises 13 residues. CDR3 amino acids: CASSLDPRGTIYF. CDR3 sequence (DNA): TGTGCCAGCAGCTTGGACCCCAGGGGTACCATATATTTT.

The genes are TRBV2 and TRBJ1-1; a possible D gene is TRBD1 (6 bases). Trimming left V 6 bases short and J 1 base short, with 9 bases between. Germline V lookup: CDR1 SNHLY, CDR2 FYNNEI. This CDR3 has 13 residues. CDR3 amino acids: CASRHRENTEAFF. In DNA form, the CDR3 reads TGTGCCAGCAGACACAGGGAGAACACTGAAGCTTTCTTT.